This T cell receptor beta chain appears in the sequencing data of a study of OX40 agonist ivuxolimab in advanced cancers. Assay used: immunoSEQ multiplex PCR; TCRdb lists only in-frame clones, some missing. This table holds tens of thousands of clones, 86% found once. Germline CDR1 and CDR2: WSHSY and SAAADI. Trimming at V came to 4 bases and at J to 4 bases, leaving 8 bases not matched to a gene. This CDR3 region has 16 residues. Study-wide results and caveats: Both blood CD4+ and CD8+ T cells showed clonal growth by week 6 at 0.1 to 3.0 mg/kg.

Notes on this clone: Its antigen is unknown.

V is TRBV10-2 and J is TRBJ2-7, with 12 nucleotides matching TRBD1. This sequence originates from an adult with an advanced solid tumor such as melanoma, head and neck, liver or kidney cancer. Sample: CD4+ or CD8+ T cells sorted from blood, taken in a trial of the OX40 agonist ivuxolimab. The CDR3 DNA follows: TGCGCCAGCAGTGGGGTTGGGACAGGGGGCCCGTACGAGCAGTACTTC. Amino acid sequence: CASSGVGTGGPYEQYF.